This TCR beta chain was retrieved from a study of T cell responses to AZD1222 COVID-19 vaccine. Clones were read by immunoSEQ multiplex PCR, and TCRdb kept only the in-frame ones, dropping some. In the table there are approximately 120,000 clones, approximately 86% of which are singletons. Germline V gene sequence: CDR1 SGHTA, CDR2 FQGTGA. Trimming removed 5 bases from V and 8 bases from J; junction bases left unmatched: 5. The CDR3 contains 14 residues. The genes are TRBV7-3 and TRBJ2-1; TRBD2 aligns across 11 bases. The clonotype comes from an adult in good health. The input for sequencing was peripheral blood, taken on day 0 of MenACWY control vaccination. The CDR3 loop reads CASSPRLAGHEQFF. The DNA of the CDR3 is TGTGCCAGCAGCCCCAGACTAGCGGGACATGAGCAGTTCTTC.